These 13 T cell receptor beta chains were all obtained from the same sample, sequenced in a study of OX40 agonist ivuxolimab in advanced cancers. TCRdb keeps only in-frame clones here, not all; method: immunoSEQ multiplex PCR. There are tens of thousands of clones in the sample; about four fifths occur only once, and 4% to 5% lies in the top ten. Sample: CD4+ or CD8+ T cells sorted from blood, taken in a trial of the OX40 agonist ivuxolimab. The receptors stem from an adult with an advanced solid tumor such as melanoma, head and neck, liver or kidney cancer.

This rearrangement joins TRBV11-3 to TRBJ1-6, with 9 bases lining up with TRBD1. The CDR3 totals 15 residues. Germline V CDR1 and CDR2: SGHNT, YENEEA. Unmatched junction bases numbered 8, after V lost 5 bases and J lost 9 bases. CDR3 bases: TGTGCCAGCAGCCCGGGACAGGGTTTGGGTTCACCCCTCCACTTT. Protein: CASSPGQGLGSPLHF.

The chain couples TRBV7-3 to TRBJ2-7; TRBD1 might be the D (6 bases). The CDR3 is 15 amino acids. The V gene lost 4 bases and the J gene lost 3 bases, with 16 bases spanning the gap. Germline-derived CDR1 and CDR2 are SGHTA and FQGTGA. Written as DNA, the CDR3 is TGTGCCAGCAGCTCTTCCGGACAGTTCCTCTACGAGCAGTACTTC. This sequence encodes CASSSSGQFLYEQYF. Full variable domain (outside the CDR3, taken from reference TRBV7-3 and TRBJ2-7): GAGVSQTPSNKVTEKGKYVELRCDPISGHTALYWYRQSLGQGPEFLIYFQGTGAADDSGLPNDRFFAVRPEGSVSTLKIQRTERGDSAVYLCASSSSGQFLYEQYFGPGTRLTVT.

The CDR3 here is CASSGDRGWGANVLTF. For the CDR3, the DNA is TGTGCCAGCAGTGGGGACAGGGGTTGGGGGGCCAACGTCCTGACTTTC. The chain is built from TRBV27 and TRBJ2-6; 10 bases line up with TRBD1. The J segment lost 4 bases and the V segment lost 5 bases, leaving 5 bases of the junction unmatched. CDR3 size: 16 residues. Germline assignment: CDR1 MNHEY and CDR2 SMNVEV (reference sequence).

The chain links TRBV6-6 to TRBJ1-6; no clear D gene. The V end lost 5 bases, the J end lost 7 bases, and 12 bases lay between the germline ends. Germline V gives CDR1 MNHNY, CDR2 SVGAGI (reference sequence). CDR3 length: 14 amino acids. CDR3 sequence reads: CASSTPLQNSPLHF. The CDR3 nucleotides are TGTGCCAGCAGTACCCCTCTACAGAATTCACCCCTCCACTTT.

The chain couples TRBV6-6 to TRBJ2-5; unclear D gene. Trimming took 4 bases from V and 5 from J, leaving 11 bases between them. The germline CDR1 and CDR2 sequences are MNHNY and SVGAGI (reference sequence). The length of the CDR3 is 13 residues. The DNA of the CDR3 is TGTGCCAGCAGTTCATGGGAAGGCGAGACCCAGTACTTC. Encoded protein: CASSSWEGETQYF.

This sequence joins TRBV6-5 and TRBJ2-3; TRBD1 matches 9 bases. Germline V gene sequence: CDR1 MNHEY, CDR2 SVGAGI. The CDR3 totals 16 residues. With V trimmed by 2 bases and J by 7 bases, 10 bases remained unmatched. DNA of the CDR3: TGTGCCAGCAGTTACGGGGGGACAGGGAGAAGTAATACGCAGTATTTT. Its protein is CASSYGGTGRSNTQYF.

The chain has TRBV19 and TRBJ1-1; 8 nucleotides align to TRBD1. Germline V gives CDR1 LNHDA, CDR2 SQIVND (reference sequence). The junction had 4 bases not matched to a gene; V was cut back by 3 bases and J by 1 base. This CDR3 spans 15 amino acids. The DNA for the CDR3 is TGTGCCAGTAGTATTTTAGGGACAGGGAACACTGAAGCTTTCTTT. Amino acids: CASSILGTGNTEAFF. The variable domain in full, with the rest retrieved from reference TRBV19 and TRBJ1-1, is DGGITQSPKYLFRKEGQNVTLSCEQNLNHDAMYWYRQDPGQGLRLIYYSQIVNDFQKGDIAEGYSVSREKKESFPLTVTSAQKNPTAFYLCASSILGTGNTEAFFGQGTRLTVV.

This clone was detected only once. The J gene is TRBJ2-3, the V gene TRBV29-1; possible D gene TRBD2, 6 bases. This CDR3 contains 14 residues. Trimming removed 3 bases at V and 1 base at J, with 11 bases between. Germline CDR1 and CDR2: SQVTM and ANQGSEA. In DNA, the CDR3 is TGCAGCGTTGACGACGCGGGGCGCACAGATACGCAGTATTTT. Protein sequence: CSVDDAGRTDTQYF.

CDR3 sequence reads: CASSLLGPGAIHYNEQFF. CDR3 sequence (DNA): TGCGCCAGCAGCTTGTTAGGGCCGGGGGCTATTCACTACAATGAGCAGTTCTTC. The genes are TRBV5-1 and TRBJ2-1; D tentatively fits TRBD1 or TRBD2 (6 bases each). Germline-derived CDR1 and CDR2 are SGHRS and YFSETQ. The CDR3 has 18 amino acids. V lost 1 base and J lost 3, with 20 bases in between.

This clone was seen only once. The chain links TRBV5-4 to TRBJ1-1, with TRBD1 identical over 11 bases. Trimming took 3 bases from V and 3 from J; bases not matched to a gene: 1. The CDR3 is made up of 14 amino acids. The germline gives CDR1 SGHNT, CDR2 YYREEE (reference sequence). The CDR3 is CASSWGQGDTEAFF. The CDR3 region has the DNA TGTGCCAGCAGCTGGGGACAGGGGGACACTGAAGCTTTCTTT.

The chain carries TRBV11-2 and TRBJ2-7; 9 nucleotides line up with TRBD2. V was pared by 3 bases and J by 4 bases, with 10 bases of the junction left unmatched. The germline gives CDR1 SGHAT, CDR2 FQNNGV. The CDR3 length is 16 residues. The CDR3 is CASSFLAGGSSYEQYF. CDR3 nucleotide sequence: TGTGCCAGCAGCTTCCTGGCGGGAGGGTCTTCGTACGAGCAGTACTTC.

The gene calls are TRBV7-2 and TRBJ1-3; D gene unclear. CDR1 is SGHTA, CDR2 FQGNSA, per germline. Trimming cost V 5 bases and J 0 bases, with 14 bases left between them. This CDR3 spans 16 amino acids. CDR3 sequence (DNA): TGTGCCAGCAGCCTCCTAGGGCCCTTCTCTGGAAACACCATATATTTT. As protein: CASSLLGPFSGNTIYF.

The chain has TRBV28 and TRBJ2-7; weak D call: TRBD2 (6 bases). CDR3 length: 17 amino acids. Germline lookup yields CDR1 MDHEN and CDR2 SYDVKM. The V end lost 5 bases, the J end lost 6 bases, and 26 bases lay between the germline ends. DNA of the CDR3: TGTGCCAGCAGTACCAGCTCGGGCCCGGCGGGAACCTCCGAGCAGTACTTC. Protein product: CASSTSSGPAGTSEQYF.